These 11 T cell receptor beta chains came from one sample sequenced in a study of T cells expressing NK-cell markers. TCRdb reworked the 5' RACE reads into one entry per CDR3 protein, no DNA. The table gives about half a million distinct CDR3 sequences; the top ten clones make up over 1.3% of it. Specimen: blood T cells: a sorted CD56 or NKG2C T cell subset, CD4+ or CD8+ T cells, or bulk PBMC T cells (not recorded which). The source of these receptors is a woman in her fifties or sixties in good health.

This chain connects TRBV3-1 to TRBJ2-7. CDR1 is LGHDT and CDR2 is YNNKEL in the germline V gene (reference sequence). The CDR3 totals 13 residues. The CDR3 region is CASSLGPSWEQYF.

This chain connects TRBV12-3 or TRBV12-4 to TRBJ1-3. The CDR3 sequence is 12 residues long. The CDR3 region is CASSFGGNTIYF.

The rearrangement links TRBV10-3 to TRBJ2-2. Germline V gives CDR1 ENHRY, CDR2 SYGVKD. The CDR3 has 14 amino acids. The CDR3 is CAISEAGTTGELFF.

The chain links TRBV4-1 to TRBJ2-5; TCRdb returns TRBD1, unconfirmable since there is no DNA. CDR1 is MGHRA and CDR2 is YSYEKL in the germline V gene. This CDR3 comprises 16 residues. The CDR3 sequence: CASSPDMGNYKETQYF.

The rearrangement uses TRBV6-5 and TRBJ1-2. CDR1 MNHEY and CDR2 SVGAGI come from the germline V gene. CDR3 length: 13 residues. This CDR3 reads CASSGSDNYGYTF.

The V and J genes are TRBV7-8 and TRBJ1-4; the D call from TCRdb, TRBD1, cannot be confirmed without DNA. The CDR3 runs 16 residues. In germline, CDR1 is SGHVS, CDR2 FQNEAQ. CDR3 region: CASSAGQLSTNEKLFF. Full variable domain (missing parts from reference TRBV7-8 and TRBJ1-4): GAGVSQSPRYKVAKRGQDVALRCDPISGHVSLFWYQQALGQGPEFLTYFQNEAQLDKSGLPSDRFFAERPEGSVSTLKIQRTQQEDSAVYLCASSAGQLSTNEKLFFGSGTQLSVL.

This chain's CDR3 is CASSDKTSGRETQYF. The chain is built from TRBV11-2 and TRBJ2-5; TCRdb returns TRBD2, unconfirmable since there is no DNA. This CDR3 has 15 amino acids. The germline V gene encodes CDR1 SGHAT and CDR2 FQNNGV. The whole variable domain, filled in from reference TRBV11-2 and TRBJ2-5, reads EAGVAQSPRYKIIEKRQSVAFWCNPISGHATLYWYQQILGQGPKLLIQFQNNGVVDDSQLPKDRFSAERLKGVDSTLKIQPAKLEDSAVYLCASSDKTSGRETQYFGPGTRLLVL.

The CDR3 reads CASSPHGRVAGGSTDTQYF. The chain recombines TRBV11-2 with TRBJ2-3; TCRdb's assignment of TRBD2 cannot be checked, as there is no DNA. The CDR3 contains 19 residues. Germline CDR1 is SGHAT and CDR2 is FQNNGV.

The V and J genes are TRBV4-1 and TRBJ2-5. The CDR3 has 15 amino acids. The germline V gene encodes CDR1 MGHRA and CDR2 YSYEKL. CDR3 sequence: CASSQESGSLETQYF.

The rearrangement links TRBV18 to TRBJ1-2; without DNA, the TCRdb call of TRBD1 cannot be checked. Germline V gene sequence: CDR1 KGHSH, CDR2 LQKENI. The CDR3 runs to 13 residues. The CDR3 sequence: CASSTADSWGYTF.

This chain joins TRBV19 and TRBJ2-3; the TCRdb call, TRBD2, lacks DNA for checking. The CDR3 covers 16 residues. Germline V lookup: CDR1 LNHDA, CDR2 SQIVND (reference sequence). CDR3 amino acids: CASAPFGAKPPDTQYF.